The 14 T cell receptor beta chains in this list originate from one sample, sequenced in a study of tumor-infiltrating lymphocytes in oesophageal squamous cell carcinoma. TCRdb processed the PCR reads anew with MiXCR; each CDR3 protein has one entry. The sample has approximately 9,400 distinct CDR3 sequences, under 75% seen once; the top ten hold roughly 29%. The sequencing input was esophageal tumor tissue. The receptor source for this set is a female donor with esophageal squamous cell carcinoma.

V gene TRBV6-1 combines with J gene TRBJ2-3; possibly TRBD2 for D (5 bases). The DNA end is a closer match to TRBJ2-7, so the J assignment may be wrong. The CDR3 spans 12 residues. Germline loops: CDR1 MNHNS, CDR2 SASEGT. CDR3: CASSEIGREQYF. The CDR3 region has the DNA TGTGCCAGCAGTGAAATAGGGAGAGAGCAGTACTTC.

This clonotype was observed a single time. The CDR3 DNA reads TGTGCCAGCAGTTACGGACCCGGGGCCAACGTCCTGACTTTC. It is translated as CASSYGPGANVLTF. The chain is built from TRBV6-2 or TRBV6-3 and TRBJ2-6, with unresolved D. The CDR3 has 14 residues. Trimming shortened V by 2 bases and J by 4 bases, and 6 bases separated the two germline ends. CDR1 and CDR2 from the germline V gene are MNHEY and SVGEGT.

V and J are TRBV6-1 and TRBJ1-1, with 8 bases matching TRBD1. The ends lost 7 bases at V and 0 bases at J; junction bases unmatched: 13. This CDR3 spans 17 amino acids. Germline CDR1 is MNHNS and CDR2 is SASEGT. CDR3 nucleotide sequence: TGTGCCAGCACCCGGACGACAGGGGTAGGCGTGAACACTGAAGCTTTCTTT. This encodes CASTRTTGVGVNTEAFF.

This clonotype was observed a handful of times. This chain uses TRBV7-2 with TRBJ1-5, with D uncertain. Germline lookup yields CDR1 SGHTA and CDR2 FQGNSA. The CDR3 is 13 residues long. The V and J ends lost 3 bases and 16 bases respectively, with 19 bases between them. CDR3: CASSLDRGSPLHF. The CDR3 DNA is TGTGCCAGCAGCTTGGACCGGGGTTCACCCCTCCATTTT.

This clonotype was observed many times. The J gene is TRBJ2-5, the V gene TRBV19; 7 bases match TRBD2. CDR1 is LNHDA and CDR2 is SQIVND in the germline V gene (reference sequence). The V segment lost 5 bases and the J segment 3 bases; nucleotides outside the gene matches: 12. CDR3 length: 16 residues. The CDR3 DNA is TGTGCCAGTAGTCCAAGGACTAGAACGGCGGAAGAGACCCAGTACTTC. Its protein is CASSPRTRTAEETQYF. Full variable domain (outside the CDR3, taken from reference TRBV19 and TRBJ2-5): DGGITQSPKYLFRKEGQNVTLSCEQNLNHDAMYWYRQDPGQGLRLIYYSQIVNDFQKGDIAEGYSVSREKKESFPLTVTSAQKNPTAFYLCASSPRTRTAEETQYFGPGTRLLVL.

The CDR3 spells CASSLARTNTGELYF. The CDR3 DNA reads TGTGCCAGCAGCTTAGCCAGGACGAACACCGGGGAGCTGTATTTT. The chain joins TRBV7-2 to TRBJ2-3; the D gene is possibly TRBD2 (5 bases). The CDR3 runs 15 residues. The germline V and J ends were trimmed by 0 bases and 14 bases, with 21 bases remaining between them. From germline, CDR1 is SGHTA and CDR2 FQGNSA.

DNA for the CDR3: TGTGCCAGCAGCTTCACTCTAGCGGGAGGGACCTACGAGCAGTACTTC. Amino acids: CASSFTLAGGTYEQYF. The chain links TRBV7-9 to TRBJ2-5; 12 positions match TRBD2. The DNA end is a closer match to TRBJ2-7, so the J assignment may be wrong. This CDR3 has 16 residues. Per germline, CDR1 SEHNR and CDR2 FQNEAQ (reference sequence).

The chain combines TRBV7-3 with TRBJ2-1, with 11 nucleotides matching TRBD2. Unmatched junction bases numbered 3, after V lost 4 bases and J lost 4 bases. CDR3 length: 15 amino acids. Germline V gene lookup returns CDR1 SGHTA and CDR2 FQGTGA. CDR3 in amino acids: CASSYGLAGYNEQFF. Here the CDR3 DNA reads TGTGCCAGCAGCTACGGACTAGCGGGTTACAATGAGCAGTTCTTC.

The V and J genes are TRBV11-2 and TRBJ2-6; D is uncertain. CDR1 is SGHAT, CDR2 FQNNGV, per germline. The ends were cut back, 2 bases at V and 3 bases at J, with 8 bases in the middle. The CDR3 is 15 amino acids. The CDR3 DNA is TGTGCCAGCAGCTTACGGAGTGGTGGGGCCAACGTCCTGACTTTC. Amino acid sequence: CASSLRSGGANVLTF.

Relative to its sample, this clonotype is medium-sized. Just one base apart from a much larger clone, this may be a read error. The chain carries TRBV11-3 and TRBJ2-7; 7 bases line up with TRBD2. CDR1 SGHNT and CDR2 YENEEA come from the germline V gene. With 7 bases clipped from V and 7 bases from J, the junction kept 10 bases outside the gene matches. The CDR3 is made up of 13 amino acids. The CDR3 loop is CASNSGGMDEQYF. Written as DNA, the CDR3 is TGTGCCAGCAACTCGGGGGGAATGGATGAGCAGTACTTC.

This chain uses TRBV6-1 with TRBJ2-4, with no clear D. CDR3 length: 16 amino acids. Germline CDR1 and CDR2: MNHNS and SASEGT. Trimming removed 2 bases at V and 3 bases at J, with 14 bases between. The CDR3, as DNA: TGTGCCAGCAGTGAAAATGTGGGTATCTACAAAAACATTCAGTACTTC. This translates into CASSENVGIYKNIQYF.

With regard to this clonotype: The conserved phenylalanine or tryptophan normally closing the CDR3 is absent here, so this likely arose from a read error. It is unclear where the CDR3 begins or ends on the DNA, so no DNA is shown, and the CDR3 is as TCRdb lists it. The CDR3 is CASSQDFRVRGYTFGS. The chain uses TRBV14 and TRBJ2-7; the DNA was not compared with TRBD1, the D call given in the table. Inclusive of both ends, the CDR3 amounts to 16 amino acids. The V gene's germline CDR1 is SGHDN and CDR2 FVKESK.

Comment on this clonotype: The junction departs from germline at one end; a sequencing error may be responsible. The chain's CDR3 is CASSFIRGLRNEQYF. CDR3 bases: TGTGCCAGCAGCTTCATCAGGGGGCTGAGGAATGAGCAGTACTTC. The chain recombines TRBV5-3 with TRBJ2-1, with 8 positions matching TRBD1. The last part of the DNA fits TRBJ2-7 better; the J call may be wrong. TRBV5-3 carries the ORF label, with uncertain function. This CDR3 region has 15 residues.

The chain couples TRBV7-2 to TRBJ2-5; the match to TRBD2 covers 7 bases. V shed 1 base and J 11 bases; nucleotides not matched to a gene: 13. CDR3 length equals 15 residues. Germline V gene sequence: CDR1 SGHTA, CDR2 FQGNSA. The CDR3 coding sequence is TGTGCCAGCAGCTTAGAGGGAGGGGTCTACAATGAGCAGTACTTC. As protein: CASSLEGGVYNEQYF.